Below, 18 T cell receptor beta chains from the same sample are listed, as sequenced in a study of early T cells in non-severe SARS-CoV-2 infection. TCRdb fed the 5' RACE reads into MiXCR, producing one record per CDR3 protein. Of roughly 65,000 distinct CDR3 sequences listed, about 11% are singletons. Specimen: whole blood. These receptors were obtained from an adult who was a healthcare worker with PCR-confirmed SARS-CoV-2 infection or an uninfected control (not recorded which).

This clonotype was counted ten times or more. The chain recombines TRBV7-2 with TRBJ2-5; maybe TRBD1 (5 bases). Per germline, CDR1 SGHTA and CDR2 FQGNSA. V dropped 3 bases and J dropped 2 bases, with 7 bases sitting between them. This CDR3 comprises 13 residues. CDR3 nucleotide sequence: TGTGCCAGCAGCTTCGACAGACAAGAGACCCAGTACTTC. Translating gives CASSFDRQETQYF.

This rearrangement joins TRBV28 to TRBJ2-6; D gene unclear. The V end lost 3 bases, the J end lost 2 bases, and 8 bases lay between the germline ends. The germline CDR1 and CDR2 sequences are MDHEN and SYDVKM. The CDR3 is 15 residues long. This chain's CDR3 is CASSFSGPGANVLTF. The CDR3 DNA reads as TGTGCCAGCAGTTTTTCTGGGCCTGGGGCCAACGTCCTGACTTTC.

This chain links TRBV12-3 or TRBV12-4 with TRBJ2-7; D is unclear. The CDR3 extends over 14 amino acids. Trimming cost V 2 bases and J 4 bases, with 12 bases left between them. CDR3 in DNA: TGTGCCAGCAGTTTACGGTCATTCCCTTACGAGCAGTACTTC. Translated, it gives CASSLRSFPYEQYF.

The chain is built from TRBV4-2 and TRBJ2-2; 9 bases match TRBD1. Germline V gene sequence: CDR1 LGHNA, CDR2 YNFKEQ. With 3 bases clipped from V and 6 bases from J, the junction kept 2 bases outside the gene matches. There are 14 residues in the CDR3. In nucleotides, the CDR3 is TGTGCCAGCAGCCACAGACAGGGGGCCGGGGAGCTGTTTTTT. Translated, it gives CASSHRQGAGELFF.

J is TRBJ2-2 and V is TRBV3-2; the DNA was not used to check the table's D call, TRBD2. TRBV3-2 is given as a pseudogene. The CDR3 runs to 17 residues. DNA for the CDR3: TGTGCCAGCAGCCAAGAGAAAGGCCCTGCGAACACCGGGGAGCTGTTTTTT. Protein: CASSQEKGPANTGELFF.

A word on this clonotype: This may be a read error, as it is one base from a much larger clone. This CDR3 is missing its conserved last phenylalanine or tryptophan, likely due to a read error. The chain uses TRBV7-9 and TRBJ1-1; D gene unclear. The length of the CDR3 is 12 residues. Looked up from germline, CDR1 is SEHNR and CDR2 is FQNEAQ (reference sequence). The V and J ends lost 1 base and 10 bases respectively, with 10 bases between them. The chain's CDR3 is CASSLGFGIAFS. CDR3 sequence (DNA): TGTGCCAGCAGCTTAGGTTTCGGGATAGCTTTCTCT.

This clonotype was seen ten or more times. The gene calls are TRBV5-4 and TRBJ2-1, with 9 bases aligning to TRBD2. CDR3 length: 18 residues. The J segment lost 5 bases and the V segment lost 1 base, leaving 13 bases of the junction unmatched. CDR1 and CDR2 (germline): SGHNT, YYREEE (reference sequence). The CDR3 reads CASSLSGGRALLDNEQFF. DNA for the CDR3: TGTGCCAGCAGCTTGTCGGGCGGGAGGGCTCTGCTAGACAATGAGCAGTTCTTC.

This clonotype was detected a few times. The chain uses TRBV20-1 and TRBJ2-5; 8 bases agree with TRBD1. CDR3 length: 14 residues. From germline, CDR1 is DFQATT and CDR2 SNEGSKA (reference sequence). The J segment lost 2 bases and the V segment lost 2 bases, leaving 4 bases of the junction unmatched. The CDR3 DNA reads TGCAGTGCTAGAATAACAGGGGGGCAAGAGACCCAGTACTTC. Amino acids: CSARITGGQETQYF.

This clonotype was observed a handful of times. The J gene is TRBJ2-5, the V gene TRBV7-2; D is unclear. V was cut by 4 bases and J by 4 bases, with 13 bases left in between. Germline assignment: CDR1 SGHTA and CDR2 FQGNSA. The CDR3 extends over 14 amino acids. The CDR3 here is CASSSPVTGETQYF. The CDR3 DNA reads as TGTGCCAGCAGCTCGCCGGTAACCGGAGAGACCCAGTACTTC.

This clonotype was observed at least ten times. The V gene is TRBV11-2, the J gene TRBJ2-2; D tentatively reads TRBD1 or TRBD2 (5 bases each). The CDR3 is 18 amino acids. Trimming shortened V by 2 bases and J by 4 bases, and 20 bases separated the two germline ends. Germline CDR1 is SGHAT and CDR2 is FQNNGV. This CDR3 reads CASSLLRRTGRSTGELFF. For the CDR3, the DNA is TGTGCCAGCAGCTTACTCCGCAGGACGGGACGCTCCACCGGGGAGCTGTTTTTT.

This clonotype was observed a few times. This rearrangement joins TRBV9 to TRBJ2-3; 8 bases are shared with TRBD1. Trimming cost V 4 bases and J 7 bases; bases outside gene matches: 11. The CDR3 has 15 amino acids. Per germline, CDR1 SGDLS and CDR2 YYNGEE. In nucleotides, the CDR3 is TGTGCCAGCAGCAACTCGGACAGGGCGGGTAATACGCAGTATTTT. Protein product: CASSNSDRAGNTQYF.

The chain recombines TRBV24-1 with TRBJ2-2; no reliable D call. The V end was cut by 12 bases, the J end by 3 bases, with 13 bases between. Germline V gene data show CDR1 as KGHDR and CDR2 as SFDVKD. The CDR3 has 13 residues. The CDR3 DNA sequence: TGTGCCGGGCGTTGGCAGCACACCGGGGAGCTGTTTTTT. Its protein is CAGRWQHTGELFF.

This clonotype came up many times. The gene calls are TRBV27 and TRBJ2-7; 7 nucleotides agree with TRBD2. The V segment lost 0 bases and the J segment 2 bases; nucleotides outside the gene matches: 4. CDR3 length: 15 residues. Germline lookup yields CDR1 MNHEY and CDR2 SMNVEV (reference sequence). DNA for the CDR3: TGTGCCAGCAGTTTATCTGCGGGAGACCCCTACGAGCAGTACTTC. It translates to CASSLSAGDPYEQYF.

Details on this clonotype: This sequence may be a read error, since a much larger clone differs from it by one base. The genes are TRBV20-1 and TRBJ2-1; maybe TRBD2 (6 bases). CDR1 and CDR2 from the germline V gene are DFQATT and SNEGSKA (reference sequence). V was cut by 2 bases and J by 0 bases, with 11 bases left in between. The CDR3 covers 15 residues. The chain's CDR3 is CSARYLGSSYNEQFF. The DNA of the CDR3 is TGCAGTGCTAGATATCTCGGGAGCTCCTACAATGAGCAGTTCTTC.

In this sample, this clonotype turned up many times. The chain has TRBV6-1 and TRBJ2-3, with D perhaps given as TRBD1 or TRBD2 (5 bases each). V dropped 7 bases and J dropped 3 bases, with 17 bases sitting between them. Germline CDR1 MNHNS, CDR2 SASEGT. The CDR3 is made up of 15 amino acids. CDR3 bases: TGTGCCAGCAAGCTCACTAGGGGTACGACAGATACGCAGTATTTT. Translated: CASKLTRGTTDTQYF.

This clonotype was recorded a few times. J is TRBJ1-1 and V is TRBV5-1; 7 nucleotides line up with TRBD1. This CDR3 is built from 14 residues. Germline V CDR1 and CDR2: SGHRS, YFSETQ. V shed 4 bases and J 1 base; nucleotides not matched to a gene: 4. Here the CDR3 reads CASSSGQANTEAFF. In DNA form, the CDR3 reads TGCGCCAGCAGCAGCGGACAGGCGAACACTGAAGCTTTCTTT.

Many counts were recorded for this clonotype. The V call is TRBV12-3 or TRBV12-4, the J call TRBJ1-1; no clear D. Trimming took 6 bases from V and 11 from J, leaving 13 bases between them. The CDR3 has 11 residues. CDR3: CASSLNFGAFF. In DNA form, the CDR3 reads TGTGCCAGCAGCCTTAATTTTGGGGCTTTCTTT.

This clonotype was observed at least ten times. The CDR3 is CASSEVVGTDTQYF. The CDR3 nucleotides read TGTGCCAGCAGCGAGGTAGTGGGCACAGATACGCAGTATTTT. The V and J genes are TRBV7-2 and TRBJ2-3; D is undetermined. CDR1 is SGHTA and CDR2 is FQGNSA in the germline V gene. The CDR3 contains 14 residues. V lost 5 bases, J lost 1 base, and 10 bases lay in between.